This T cell receptor (beta chain) was captured in a study of shared clonotypes between healthy human individuals. Study-level points and caveats: It was observed that roughly 5.5% of naive CD4 clonotypes were shared across several donors.

V lost 8 bases, J lost 7 bases, and 9 bases stayed unmatched. This CDR3 region has 13 residues. CDR1 and CDR2 (germline): MNHEY, SMNVEV (reference sequence). Some clones are missing from TCRdb's copy, which holds only in-frame ones; the method was immunoSEQ multiplex PCR. The data contain roughly 2,000,000 clones, 90% to 95% of them singletons. CD45RO-negative, CCR7-positively selected cells formed the naive CD8 fraction, excluding terminally differentiated effector memory CD45RA+ cells. On this clone: Its antigen is unidentified.

The sequenced material came from naive CD8+ T cells from PBMCs. The clonotype originates from a man younger than 30 in good health. Some clones in this sample may be carry-over from other donors' samples. J is TRBJ2-3 and V is TRBV27; 7 positions match TRBD2. The CDR3 region is CASAAGAGYTQYF. In nucleotides, the CDR3 is TGTGCCAGCGCGGCGGGAGCTGGATATACGCAGTATTTT.